The sequence of this TCR beta chain was determined in a study of T cells in localized non-small cell lung cancer. This clone showed up just once. Generated by immunoSEQ multiplex PCR, the TCRdb table keeps only in-frame clones and is missing some. This sample carries about 31,000 clones, 90% to 95% of them seen once, and the ten largest clones take about 0.7%. V lost 1 base, J lost 8 bases, and 20 bases lay in between. CDR1 is MGHRA and CDR2 is YSYEKL in the germline V gene. CDR3 size: 17 residues. The gene calls are TRBV4-1 and TRBJ2-2; D could derive from TRBD1 or TRBD2 (5 bases each). This receptor was obtained from a woman between 35 and 75 years old with stage I lung adenocarcinoma. This specimen consisted of peripheral blood, obtained before any cancer treatment. The CDR3 reads CASSQVERDRARGELFF. The CDR3, as DNA: TGCGCCAGCAGCCAAGTTGAAAGGGACCGCGCCCGGGGGGAGCTGTTTTTT.